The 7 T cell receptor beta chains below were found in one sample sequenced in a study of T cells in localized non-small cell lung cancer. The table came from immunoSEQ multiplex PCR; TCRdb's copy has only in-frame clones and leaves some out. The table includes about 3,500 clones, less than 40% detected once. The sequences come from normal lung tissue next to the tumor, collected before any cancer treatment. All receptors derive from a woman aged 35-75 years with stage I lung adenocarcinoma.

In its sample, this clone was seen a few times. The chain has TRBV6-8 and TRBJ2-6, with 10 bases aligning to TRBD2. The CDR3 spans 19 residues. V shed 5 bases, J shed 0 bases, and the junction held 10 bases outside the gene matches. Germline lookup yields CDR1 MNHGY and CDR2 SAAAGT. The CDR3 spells CASSPPPSGGISGANVLTF. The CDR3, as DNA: TGTGCCAGCAGTCCCCCCCCTAGCGGGGGAATCTCTGGGGCCAACGTCCTGACTTTC.

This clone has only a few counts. CDR3: CASSPLGVTSGNTIYF. As DNA, the CDR3 is TGTGCCAGCAGCCCACTAGGGGTCACCTCTGGAAACACCATATATTTT. V is TRBV7-7 and J is TRBJ1-3, with a possible D match to TRBD1 (5 bases). The CDR3 runs 16 residues. Trimming stripped 5 bases from V and 0 bases from J, with 14 bases between. The germline V gene has CDR1 SSHAT and CDR2 FNYEAQ (reference sequence).

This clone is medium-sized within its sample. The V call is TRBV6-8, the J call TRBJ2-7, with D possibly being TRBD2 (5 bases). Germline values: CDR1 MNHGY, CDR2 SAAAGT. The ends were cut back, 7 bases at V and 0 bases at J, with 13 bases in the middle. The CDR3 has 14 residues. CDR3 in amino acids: CASILVANSYEQYF. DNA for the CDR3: TGTGCCAGCATTCTAGTAGCGAACTCCTACGAGCAGTACTTC.

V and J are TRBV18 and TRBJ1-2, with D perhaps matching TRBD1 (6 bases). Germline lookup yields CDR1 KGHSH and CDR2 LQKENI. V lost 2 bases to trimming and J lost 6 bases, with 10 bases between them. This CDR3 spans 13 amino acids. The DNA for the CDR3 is TGTGCCAGCTCACCAGAGGCAGGGGATGGCTACACCTTC. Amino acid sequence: CASSPEAGDGYTF.

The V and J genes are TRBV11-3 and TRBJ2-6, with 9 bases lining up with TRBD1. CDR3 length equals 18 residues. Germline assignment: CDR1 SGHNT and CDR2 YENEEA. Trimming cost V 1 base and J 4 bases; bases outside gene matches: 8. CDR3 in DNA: TGTGCCAGCAGCTTAGTAGTTTGGACAGGGGCCGGGGCCAACGTCCTGACTTTC. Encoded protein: CASSLVVWTGAGANVLTF.

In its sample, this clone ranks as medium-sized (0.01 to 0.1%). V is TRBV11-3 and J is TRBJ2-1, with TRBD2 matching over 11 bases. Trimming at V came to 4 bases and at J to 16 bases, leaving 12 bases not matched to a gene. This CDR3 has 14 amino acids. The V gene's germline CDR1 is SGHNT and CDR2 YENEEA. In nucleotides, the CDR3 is TGTGCCAGCAGCTCGCTGACTAGGACTAGCGGGTACTTCTTC. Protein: CASSSLTRTSGYFF. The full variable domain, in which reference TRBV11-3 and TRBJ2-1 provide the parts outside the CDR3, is EAGVVQSPRYKIIEKKQPVAFWCNPISGHNTLYWYLQNLGQGPELLIRYENEEAVDDSQLPKDRFSAERLKGVDSTLKIQPAELGDSAVYLCASSSLTRTSGYFFGPGTRLTVL.

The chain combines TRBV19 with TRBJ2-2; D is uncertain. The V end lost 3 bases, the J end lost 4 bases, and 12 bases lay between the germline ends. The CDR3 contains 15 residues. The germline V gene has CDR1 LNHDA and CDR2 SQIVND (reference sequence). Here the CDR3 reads CASSIVLGSTGELFF. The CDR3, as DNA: TGTGCCAGTAGTATTGTATTAGGGTCCACCGGGGAGCTGTTTTTT.